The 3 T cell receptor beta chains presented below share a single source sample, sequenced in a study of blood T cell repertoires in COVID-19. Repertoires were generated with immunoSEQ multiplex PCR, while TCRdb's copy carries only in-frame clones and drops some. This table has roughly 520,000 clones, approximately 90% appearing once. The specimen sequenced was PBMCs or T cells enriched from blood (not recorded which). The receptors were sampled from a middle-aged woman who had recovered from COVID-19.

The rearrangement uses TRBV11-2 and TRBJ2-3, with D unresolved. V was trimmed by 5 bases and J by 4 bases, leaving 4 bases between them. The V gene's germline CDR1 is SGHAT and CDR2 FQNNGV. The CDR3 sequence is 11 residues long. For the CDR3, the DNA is TGTGCCAGCAGCCCCTCAGATACGCAGTATTTT. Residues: CASSPSDTQYF.

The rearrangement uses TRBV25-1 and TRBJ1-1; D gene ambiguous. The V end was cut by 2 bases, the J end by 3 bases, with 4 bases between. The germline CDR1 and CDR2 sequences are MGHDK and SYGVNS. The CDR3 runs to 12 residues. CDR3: CASSEVYTEAFF. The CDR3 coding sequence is TGTGCCAGCAGTGAAGTATACACTGAAGCTTTCTTT.

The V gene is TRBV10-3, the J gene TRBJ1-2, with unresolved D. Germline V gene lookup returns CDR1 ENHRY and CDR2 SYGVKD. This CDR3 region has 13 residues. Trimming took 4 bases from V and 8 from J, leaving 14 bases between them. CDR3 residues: CAISAALEGGYTF. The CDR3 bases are TGTGCCATCAGTGCGGCCCTCGAGGGAGGCTACACCTTC.